This T cell receptor beta chain derives from a study of blood T cell repertoires in COVID-19 (dated by TCRdb to the early 2020s). General notes on the study: Samples covering the acute and convalescent phases of COVID-19 were provided by collaborators in the United States, Italy and Spain. Where available, HLA class I and class II types were obtained from metadata supplied by the sample provider rather than from assay-based typing. A de-identified subject ID, COVID-19 status, age in years and sex were almost always included in the sample metadata. The dataset comprised deeply sampled blood TCRbeta repertoires from subjects exposed to, actively infected with, or recovered from COVID-19. Samples were obtained from the ongoing ImmuneRACE study (first 160 participants) and from some 1,200 subjects provided by 6 global collaborators. The material from the prospective study consisted of cDNA or gDNA derived from T cells, B-cell-depleted T cells, or PBMCs. The repertoires were made available in a free public database intended to serve as a resource for research on the immune response to SARS-CoV-2. Study-level results and caveats: The amount of clinical and demographic metadata varied by source and participant and was provided uncurated.

V lost 5 bases and J lost 0 bases; the stretch between them is 17 bases long. Measured from the cysteine to the phenylalanine, the CDR3 is 17 residues long. Only CDR3 DNA is held: 51 bases, read in frame from base 1. CDR1 and CDR2, per the germline V gene (reference sequence), are MNHEY and SMNVEV. Concerning this clone itself: It lacks a known antigen. No much larger clonotype is one base removed from it; base qualities were not supplied.

The immunoSEQ Assay, a bias-controlled multiplex PCR, was used to amplify TCRbeta CDR3 regions from genomic DNA. In the paper's pipeline: The number of nucleated cells in each sample was estimated by amplification of reference gene primers within the assay. Sequence reads were collapsed and filtered to measure the absolute abundance of every unique TCRbeta CDR3 rearrangement. For each sample, productive Simpson clonality was calculated by taking the square root of Simpson's diversity index across productive rearrangements. TCRdb obtained this table from immuneACCESS and retained in-frame rearrangements with V and J assigned. These tables miss some clones; where compared with another copy, unresolved V genes account for less than half of the shortfall, and the remainder is unexplained. V and J calls and clone size are those listed in that table; D and trimming were worked out from the DNA. The sample table contains around 230,000 clones; only one count was recorded for approximately 82% of them. The biggest ten clones account for about 15% of the sample.

In the prospective study, participants were about 18 to 89 years old, resided in approximately 25 geographic areas of the United States, and were enrolled through a virtual design. To assign participants to cohorts, the prospective study relied on clinical history that participants themselves reported in a screening survey and a study questionnaire. ImmuneRACE Cohort 3 recovered participants were defined by two consecutive negative NP/OP PCR tests, healthcare professional clearance, or symptom resolution. Each participant in the prospective study had whole blood, serum and a nasopharyngeal or oropharyngeal swab collected by mobile phlebotomists. Over a roughly 2-month period, participants in the prospective study had the option of providing additional blood draws and questionnaires. Before DNA extraction, prospective study blood samples were shipped either frozen or at room temperature.

Here the chain combines TRBV27 and TRBJ1-3; TRBD1 is a possible D gene, resting on 6 matching bases. The receptor comes from a man in his forties who had recovered from COVID-19. Specimen: PBMCs or T cells enriched from blood (not recorded which). At the DNA level, the sequence is TGTGCCAGCAGTCCAAACAGGGTTTGGAGCTCTGGAAACACCATATATTTT. The translation is CASSPNRVWSSGNTIYF.